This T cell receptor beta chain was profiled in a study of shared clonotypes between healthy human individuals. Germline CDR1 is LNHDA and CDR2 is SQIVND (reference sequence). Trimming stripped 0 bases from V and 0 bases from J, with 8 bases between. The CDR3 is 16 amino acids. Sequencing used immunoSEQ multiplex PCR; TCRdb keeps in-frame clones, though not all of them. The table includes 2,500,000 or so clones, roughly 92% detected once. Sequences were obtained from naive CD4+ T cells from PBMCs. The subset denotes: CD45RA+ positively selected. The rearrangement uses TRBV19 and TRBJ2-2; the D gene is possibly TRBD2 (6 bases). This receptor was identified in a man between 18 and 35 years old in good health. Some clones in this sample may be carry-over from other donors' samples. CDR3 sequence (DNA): TGTGCCAGTAGTATAGATGGGGGGTCGAACACCGGGGAGCTGTTTTTT. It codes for CASSIDGGSNTGELFF.